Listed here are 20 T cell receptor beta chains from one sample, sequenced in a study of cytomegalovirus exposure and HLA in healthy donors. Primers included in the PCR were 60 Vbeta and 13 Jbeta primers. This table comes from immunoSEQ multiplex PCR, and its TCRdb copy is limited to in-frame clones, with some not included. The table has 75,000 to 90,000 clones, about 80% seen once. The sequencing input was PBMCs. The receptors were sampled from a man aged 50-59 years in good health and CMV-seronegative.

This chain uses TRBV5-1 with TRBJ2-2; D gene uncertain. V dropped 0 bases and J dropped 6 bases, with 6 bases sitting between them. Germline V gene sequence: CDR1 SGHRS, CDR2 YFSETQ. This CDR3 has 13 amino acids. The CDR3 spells CASSLGSAGELFF. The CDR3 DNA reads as TGCGCCAGCAGCTTGGGGTCGGCCGGGGAGCTGTTTTTT.

The CDR3: CASSLFLLDTQYF. The DNA of the CDR3 is TGTGCCAGCAGCTTGTTCTTACTAGATACGCAGTATTTT. The V and J genes are TRBV5-5 and TRBJ2-3; no firm D call. The V and J ends lost 1 base and 5 bases respectively, with 8 bases between them. The CDR3 is made up of 13 amino acids. Germline lookup yields CDR1 SGHKS and CDR2 YYEKEE (reference sequence).

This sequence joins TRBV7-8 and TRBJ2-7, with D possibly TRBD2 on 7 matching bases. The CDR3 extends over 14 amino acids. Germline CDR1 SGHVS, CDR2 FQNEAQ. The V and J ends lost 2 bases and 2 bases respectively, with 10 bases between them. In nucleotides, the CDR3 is TGTGCCAGCAGCTTAAGGGAGGGGGCCTACGAGCAGTACTTC. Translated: CASSLREGAYEQYF.

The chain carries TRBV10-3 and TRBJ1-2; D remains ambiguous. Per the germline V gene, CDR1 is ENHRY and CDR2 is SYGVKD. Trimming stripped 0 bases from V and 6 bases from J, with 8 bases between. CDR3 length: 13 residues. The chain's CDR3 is CAISESMENGYTF. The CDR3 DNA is TGTGCCATCAGTGAGTCTATGGAGAATGGCTACACCTTC.

CDR3 in DNA: TGTGCCACCAGCAGCGGGGAAGGGCGGGTTTTCACAGATACGCAGTATTTT. Protein: CATSSGEGRVFTDTQYF. This chain uses TRBV15 with TRBJ2-3, with D possibly TRBD2 on 5 matching bases. Germline CDR1 reads LNHNV; CDR2 reads YYDKDF (reference sequence). CDR3 length: 17 amino acids. With 3 bases removed from V and 2 bases from J, the gap between germline ends came to 18 bases.

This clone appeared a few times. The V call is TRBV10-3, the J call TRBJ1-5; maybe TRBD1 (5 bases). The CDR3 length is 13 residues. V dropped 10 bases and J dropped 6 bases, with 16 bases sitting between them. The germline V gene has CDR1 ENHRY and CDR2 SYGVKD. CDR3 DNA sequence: TGTGCCAGCGCCCAGGGCACTGGTCAGCCCCAGCATTTT. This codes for CASAQGTGQPQHF.

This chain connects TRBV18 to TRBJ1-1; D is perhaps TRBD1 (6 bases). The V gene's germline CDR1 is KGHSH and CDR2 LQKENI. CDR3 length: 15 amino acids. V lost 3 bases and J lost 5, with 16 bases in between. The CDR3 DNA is TGTGCCAGCTCACCTATCGGGGGGCTTTGGACTGAAGCTTTCTTT. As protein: CASSPIGGLWTEAFF.

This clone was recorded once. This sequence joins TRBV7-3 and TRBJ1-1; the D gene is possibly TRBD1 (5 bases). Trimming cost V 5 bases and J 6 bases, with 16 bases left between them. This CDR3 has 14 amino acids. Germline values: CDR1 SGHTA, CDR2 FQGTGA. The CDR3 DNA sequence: TGTGCCAGCAGCCTGTGGGGGAGGGACGCTGAAGCTTTCTTT. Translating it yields CASSLWGRDAEAFF.

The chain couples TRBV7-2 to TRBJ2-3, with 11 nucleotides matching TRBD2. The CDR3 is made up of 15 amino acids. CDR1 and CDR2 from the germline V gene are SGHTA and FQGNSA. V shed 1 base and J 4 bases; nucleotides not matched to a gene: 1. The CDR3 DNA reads TGTGCCAGCAGCTTAGGTAGCGGGGGGGCAGATACGCAGTATTTT. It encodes CASSLGSGGADTQYF.

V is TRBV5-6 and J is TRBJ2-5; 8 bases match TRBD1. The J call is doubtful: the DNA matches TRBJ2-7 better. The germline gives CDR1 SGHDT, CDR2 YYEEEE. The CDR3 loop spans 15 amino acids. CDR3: CASRGPGTGLYEQYF. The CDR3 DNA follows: TGTGCCAGCAGGGGCCCCGGGACAGGACTCTACGAGCAGTACTTC.

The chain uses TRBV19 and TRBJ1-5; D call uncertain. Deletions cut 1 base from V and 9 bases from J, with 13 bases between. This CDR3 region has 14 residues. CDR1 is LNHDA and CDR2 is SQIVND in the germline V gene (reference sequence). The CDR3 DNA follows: TGTGCCAGTAGTATAGGTGTCGCGGGAAGGCCCCAGCATTTT. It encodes CASSIGVAGRPQHF.

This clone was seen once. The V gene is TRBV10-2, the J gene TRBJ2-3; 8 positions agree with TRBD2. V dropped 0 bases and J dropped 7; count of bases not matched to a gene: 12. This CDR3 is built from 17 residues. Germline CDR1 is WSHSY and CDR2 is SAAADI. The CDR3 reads CASSESPQRGPTYTQYF. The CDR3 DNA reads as TGCGCCAGCAGTGAGTCCCCCCAGCGGGGGCCAACTTATACGCAGTATTTT.

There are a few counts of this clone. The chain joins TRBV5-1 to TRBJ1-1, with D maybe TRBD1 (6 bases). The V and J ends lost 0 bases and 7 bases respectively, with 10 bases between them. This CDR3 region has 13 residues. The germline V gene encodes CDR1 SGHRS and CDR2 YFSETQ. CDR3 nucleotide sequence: TGCGCCAGCAGCTTGGCAGGGGCAATTGAAGCTTTCTTT. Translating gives CASSLAGAIEAFF.

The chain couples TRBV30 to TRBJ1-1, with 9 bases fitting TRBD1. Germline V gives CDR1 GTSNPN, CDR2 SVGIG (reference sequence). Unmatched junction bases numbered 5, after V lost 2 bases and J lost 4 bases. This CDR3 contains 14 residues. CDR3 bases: TGTGCCTGGAGTACCGGGACAGGGACCACTGAAGCTTTCTTT. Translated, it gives CAWSTGTGTTEAFF.

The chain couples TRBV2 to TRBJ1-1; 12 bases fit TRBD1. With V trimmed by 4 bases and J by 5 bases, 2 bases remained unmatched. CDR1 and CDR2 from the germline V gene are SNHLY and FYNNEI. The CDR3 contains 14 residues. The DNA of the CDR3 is TGTGCCAGCAGTGGGGACAGGGGGCGGACTGAAGCTTTCTTT. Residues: CASSGDRGRTEAFF.

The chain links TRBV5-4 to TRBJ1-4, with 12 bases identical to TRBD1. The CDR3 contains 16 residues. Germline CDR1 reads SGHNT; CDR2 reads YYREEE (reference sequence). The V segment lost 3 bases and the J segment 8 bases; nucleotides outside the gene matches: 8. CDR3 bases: TGTGCCAGCAGCTCTTCTTCCGGGACAGGGGGCGAAAAACTGTTTTTT. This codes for CASSSSSGTGGEKLFF.

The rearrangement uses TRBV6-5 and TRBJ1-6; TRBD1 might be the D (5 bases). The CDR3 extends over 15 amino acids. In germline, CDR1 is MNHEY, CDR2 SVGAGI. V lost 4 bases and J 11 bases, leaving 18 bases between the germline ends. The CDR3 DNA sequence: TGTGCCAGCAGTTCCTCCGGGACTCTACATCCACCCCTCCACTTT. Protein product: CASSSSGTLHPPLHF.

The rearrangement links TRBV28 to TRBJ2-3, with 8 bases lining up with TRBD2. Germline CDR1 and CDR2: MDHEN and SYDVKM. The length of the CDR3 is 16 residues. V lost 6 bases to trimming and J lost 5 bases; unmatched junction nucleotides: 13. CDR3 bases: TGTGCCAGCAGGGCCCCTAGCGGGCCGATGGGAGATACGCAGTATTTT. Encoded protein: CASRAPSGPMGDTQYF.

The CDR3 coding sequence is TGTGCCAGCAGCCGGGACAGCAGAGAGACCCAGTACTTC. Translating gives CASSRDSRETQYF. This chain connects TRBV5-6 to TRBJ2-5; the match to TRBD1 covers 7 bases. The V segment lost 4 bases and the J segment 4 bases; nucleotides outside the gene matches: 4. This CDR3 comprises 13 residues. Germline V lookup: CDR1 SGHDT, CDR2 YYEEEE.

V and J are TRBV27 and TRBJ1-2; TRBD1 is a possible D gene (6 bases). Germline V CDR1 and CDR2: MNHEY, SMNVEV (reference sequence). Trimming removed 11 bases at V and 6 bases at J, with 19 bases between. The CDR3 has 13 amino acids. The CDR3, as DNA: TGTGCCTCCACCCCAAGGGGGGGGGATGGCTACACCTTC. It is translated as CASTPRGGDGYTF.